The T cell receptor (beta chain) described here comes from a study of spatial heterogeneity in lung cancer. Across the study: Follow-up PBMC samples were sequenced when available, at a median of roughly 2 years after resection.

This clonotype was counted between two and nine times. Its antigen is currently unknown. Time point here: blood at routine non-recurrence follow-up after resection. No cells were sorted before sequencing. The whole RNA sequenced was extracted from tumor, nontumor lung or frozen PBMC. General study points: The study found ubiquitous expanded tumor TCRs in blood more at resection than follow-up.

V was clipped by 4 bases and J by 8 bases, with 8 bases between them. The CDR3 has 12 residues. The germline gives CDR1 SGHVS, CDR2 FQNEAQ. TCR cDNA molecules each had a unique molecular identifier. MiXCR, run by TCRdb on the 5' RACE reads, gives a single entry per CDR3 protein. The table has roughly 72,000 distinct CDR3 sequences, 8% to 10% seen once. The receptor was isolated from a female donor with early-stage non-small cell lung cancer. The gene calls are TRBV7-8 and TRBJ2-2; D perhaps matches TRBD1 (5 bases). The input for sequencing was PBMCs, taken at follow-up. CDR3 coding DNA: TGTGCCAGCAGCTCCAACAGGGGGGAGCTGTTTTTT. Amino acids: CASSSNRGELFF.